This T cell receptor beta chain was recovered during a study of cytotoxic CD8 clonotypes in ibrutinib-treated CLL. This clone was recorded a few times. CDR1 is KGHSH and CDR2 is LQKENI in the germline V gene. The junction had 13 bases not matched to a gene; V was cut back by 2 bases and J by 4 bases. The CDR3 is 18 amino acids. Profiled with immunoSEQ multiplex PCR; TCRdb holds only in-frame clones, not every one. The profile shows 190,000 or so clones, over 60% of them singletons. The V and J genes are TRBV18 and TRBJ1-5; 8 bases are shared with TRBD1. The sequencing here drew on PBMCs, taken after 24 months of ibrutinib treatment. The sequence came from a human donor with chronic lymphocytic leukemia. The CDR3 protein is CASSPNLDRALGNQPQHF. Here the CDR3 DNA reads TGTGCCAGCTCACCAAATTTGGACAGGGCGTTGGGTAATCAGCCCCAGCATTTT.